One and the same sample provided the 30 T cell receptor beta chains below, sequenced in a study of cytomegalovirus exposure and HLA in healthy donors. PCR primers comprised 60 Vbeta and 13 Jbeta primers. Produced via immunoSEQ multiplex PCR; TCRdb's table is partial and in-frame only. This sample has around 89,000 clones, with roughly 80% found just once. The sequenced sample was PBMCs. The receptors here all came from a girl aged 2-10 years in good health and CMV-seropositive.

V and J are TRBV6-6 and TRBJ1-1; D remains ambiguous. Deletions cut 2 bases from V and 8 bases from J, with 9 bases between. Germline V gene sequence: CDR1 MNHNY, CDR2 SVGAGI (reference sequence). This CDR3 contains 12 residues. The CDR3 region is CASSYGDSEAFF. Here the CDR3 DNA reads TGTGCCAGCAGTTACGGCGACTCAGAAGCTTTCTTT.

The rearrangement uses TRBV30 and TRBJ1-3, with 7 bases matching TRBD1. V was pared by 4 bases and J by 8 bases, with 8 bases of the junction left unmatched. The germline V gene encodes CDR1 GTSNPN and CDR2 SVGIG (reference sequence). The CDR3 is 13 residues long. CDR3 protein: CAWTLLRGDTIYF. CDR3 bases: TGTGCCTGGACCTTACTCAGGGGGGACACCATATATTTT.

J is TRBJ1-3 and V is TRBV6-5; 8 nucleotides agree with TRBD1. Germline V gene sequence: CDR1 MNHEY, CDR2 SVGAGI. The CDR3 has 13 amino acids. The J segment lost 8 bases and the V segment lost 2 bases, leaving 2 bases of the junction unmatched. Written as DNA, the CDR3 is TGTGCCAGCAGTTACGGACAGGGCTACACCATATATTTT. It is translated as CASSYGQGYTIYF.

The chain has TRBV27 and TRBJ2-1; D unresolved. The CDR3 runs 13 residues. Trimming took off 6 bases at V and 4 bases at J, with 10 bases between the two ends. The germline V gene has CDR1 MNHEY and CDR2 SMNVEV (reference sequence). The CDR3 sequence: CASSPQEYNEQFF. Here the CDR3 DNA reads TGTGCCAGCAGCCCCCAGGAATACAATGAGCAGTTCTTC.

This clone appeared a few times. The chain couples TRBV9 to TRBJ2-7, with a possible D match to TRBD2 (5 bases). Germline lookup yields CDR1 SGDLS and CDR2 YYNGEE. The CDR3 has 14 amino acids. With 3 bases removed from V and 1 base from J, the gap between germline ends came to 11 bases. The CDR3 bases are TGTGCCAGCAGCGCCCCCGGGGTGTCCTACGAGCAGTACTTC. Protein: CASSAPGVSYEQYF.

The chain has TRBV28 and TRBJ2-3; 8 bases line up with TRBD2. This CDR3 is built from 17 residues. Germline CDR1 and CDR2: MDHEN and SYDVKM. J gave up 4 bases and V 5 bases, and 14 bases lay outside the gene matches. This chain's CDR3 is CASSPTEAGGIADTQYF. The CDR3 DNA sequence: TGTGCCAGCAGTCCCACGGAGGCGGGAGGAATCGCAGATACGCAGTATTTT.

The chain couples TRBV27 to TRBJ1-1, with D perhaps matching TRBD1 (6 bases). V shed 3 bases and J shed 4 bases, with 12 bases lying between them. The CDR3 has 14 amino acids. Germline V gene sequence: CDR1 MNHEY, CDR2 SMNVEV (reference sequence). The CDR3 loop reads CASSFGGQVTEAFF. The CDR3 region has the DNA TGTGCCAGCAGTTTCGGGGGGCAGGTCACTGAAGCTTTCTTT.

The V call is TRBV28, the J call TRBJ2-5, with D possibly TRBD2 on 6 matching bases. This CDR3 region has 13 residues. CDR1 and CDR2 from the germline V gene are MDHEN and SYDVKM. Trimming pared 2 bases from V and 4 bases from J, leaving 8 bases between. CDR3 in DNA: TGTGCCAGCAGTTTAGCCGGGAGAGAGACCCAGTACTTC. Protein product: CASSLAGRETQYF.

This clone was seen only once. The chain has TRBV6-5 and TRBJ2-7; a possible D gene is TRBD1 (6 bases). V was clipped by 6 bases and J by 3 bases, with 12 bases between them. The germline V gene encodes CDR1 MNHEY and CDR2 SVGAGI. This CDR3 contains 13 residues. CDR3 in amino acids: CASSQGHYYEQYF. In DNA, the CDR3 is TGTGCCAGCAGCCAGGGACATTACTACGAGCAGTACTTC.

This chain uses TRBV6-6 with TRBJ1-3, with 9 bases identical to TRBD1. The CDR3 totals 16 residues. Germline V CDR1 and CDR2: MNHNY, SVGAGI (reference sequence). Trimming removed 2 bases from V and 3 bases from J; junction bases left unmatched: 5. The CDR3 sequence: CASSYPGTGFGNTIYF. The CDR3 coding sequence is TGTGCCAGCAGTTACCCCGGGACAGGGTTTGGAAACACCATATATTTT.

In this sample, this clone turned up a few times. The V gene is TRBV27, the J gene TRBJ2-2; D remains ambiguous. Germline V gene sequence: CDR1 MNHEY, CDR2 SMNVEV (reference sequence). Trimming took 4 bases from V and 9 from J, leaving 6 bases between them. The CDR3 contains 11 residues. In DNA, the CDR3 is TGTGCCAGCAGTTCGCACAGGGAGCTGTTTTTT. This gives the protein CASSSHRELFF.

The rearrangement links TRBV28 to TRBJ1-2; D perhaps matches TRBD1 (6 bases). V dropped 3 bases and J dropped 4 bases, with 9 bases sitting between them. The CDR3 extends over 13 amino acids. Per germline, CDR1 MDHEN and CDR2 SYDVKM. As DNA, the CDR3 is TGTGCCAGCAGTTTGGGACAAACCTATGGCTACACCTTC. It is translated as CASSLGQTYGYTF.

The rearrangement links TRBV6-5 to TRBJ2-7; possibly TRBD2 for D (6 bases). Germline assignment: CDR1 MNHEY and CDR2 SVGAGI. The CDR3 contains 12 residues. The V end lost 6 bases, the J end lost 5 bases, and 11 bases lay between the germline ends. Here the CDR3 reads CASSRGLNEQYF. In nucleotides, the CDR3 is TGTGCCAGCAGCCGGGGGTTGAACGAGCAGTACTTC.

CDR3 protein: CAITSATGDRDYGYTF. CDR3 nucleotide sequence: TGTGCCATCACCTCCGCGACAGGGGACAGAGACTATGGCTACACCTTC. The rearrangement joins TRBV10-3 to TRBJ1-2; 8 bases match TRBD1. Germline V gives CDR1 ENHRY, CDR2 SYGVKD. Trimming cost V 7 bases and J 3 bases; bases outside gene matches: 13. The CDR3 is made up of 16 amino acids.

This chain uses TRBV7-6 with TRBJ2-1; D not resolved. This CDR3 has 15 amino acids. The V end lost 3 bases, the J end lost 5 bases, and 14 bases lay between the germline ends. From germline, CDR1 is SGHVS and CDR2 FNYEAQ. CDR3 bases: TGTGCCAGCAGCTTCGCGGTTCTTAACGACAATGAGCAGTTCTTC. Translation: CASSFAVLNDNEQFF.

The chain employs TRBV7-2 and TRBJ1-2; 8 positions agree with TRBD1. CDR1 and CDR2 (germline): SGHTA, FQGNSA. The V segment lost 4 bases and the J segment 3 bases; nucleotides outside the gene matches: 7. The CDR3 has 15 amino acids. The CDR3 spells CASSSGGITYYGYTF. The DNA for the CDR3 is TGTGCCAGCAGCTCAGGGGGCATTACCTACTATGGCTACACCTTC.

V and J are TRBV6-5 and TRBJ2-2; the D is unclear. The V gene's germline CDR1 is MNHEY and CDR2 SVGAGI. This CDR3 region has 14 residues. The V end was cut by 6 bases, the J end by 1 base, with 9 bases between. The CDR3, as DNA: TGTGCCAGCAGGGGCCTGGGGAACACCGGGGAGCTGTTTTTT. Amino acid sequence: CASRGLGNTGELFF.

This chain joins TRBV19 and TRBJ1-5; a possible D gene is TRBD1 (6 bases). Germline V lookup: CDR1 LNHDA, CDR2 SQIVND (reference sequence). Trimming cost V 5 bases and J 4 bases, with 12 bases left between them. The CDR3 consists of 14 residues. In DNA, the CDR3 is TGTGCCAGTAGTGTCGGACAGTTTAATCAGCCCCAGCATTTT. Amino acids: CASSVGQFNQPQHF.

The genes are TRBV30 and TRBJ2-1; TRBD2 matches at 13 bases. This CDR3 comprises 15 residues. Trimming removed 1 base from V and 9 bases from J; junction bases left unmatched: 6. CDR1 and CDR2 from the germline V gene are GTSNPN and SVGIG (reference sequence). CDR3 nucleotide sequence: TGTGCCTGGAGTGCGAGGACTAGCGGGAGTAGTGAGCAGTTCTTC. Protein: CAWSARTSGSSEQFF.

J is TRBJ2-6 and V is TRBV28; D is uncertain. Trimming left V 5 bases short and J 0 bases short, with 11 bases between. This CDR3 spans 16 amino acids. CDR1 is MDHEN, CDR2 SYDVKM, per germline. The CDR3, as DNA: TGTGCCAGCAGTCTCACTAAGAGCTCTGGGGCCAACGTCCTGACTTTC. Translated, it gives CASSLTKSSGANVLTF.

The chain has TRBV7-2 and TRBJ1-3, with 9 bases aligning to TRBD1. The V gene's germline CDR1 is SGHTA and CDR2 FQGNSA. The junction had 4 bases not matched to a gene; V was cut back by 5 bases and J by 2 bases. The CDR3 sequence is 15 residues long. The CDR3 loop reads CASSLGQGPGNTIYF. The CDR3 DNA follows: TGTGCCAGCAGCCTGGGACAGGGCCCTGGAAACACCATATATTTT. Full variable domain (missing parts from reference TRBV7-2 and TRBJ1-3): GAGVSQSPSNKVTEKGKDVELRCDPISGHTALYWYRQSLGQGLEFLIYFQGNSAPDKSGLPSDRFSAERTGGSVSTLTIQRTQQEDSAVYLCASSLGQGPGNTIYFGEGSWLTVV.

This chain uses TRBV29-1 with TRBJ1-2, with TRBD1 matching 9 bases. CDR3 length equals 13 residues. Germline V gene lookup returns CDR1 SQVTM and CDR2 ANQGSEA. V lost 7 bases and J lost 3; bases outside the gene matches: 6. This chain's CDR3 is CSAKTGGDYGYTF. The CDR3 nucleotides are TGCAGCGCTAAGACAGGGGGGGACTATGGCTACACCTTC.

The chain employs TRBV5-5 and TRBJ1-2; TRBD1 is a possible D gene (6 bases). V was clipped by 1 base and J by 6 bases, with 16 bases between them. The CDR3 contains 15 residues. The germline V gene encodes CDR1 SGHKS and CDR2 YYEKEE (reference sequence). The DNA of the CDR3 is TGTGCCAGCAGCTTGTGGTCGGGGGGCTCTGATGGCTACACCTTC. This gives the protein CASSLWSGGSDGYTF.

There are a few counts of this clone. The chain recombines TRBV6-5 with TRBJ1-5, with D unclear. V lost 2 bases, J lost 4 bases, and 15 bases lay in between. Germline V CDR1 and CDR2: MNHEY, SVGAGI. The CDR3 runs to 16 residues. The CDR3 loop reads CASSYQTRFGNQPQHF. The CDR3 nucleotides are TGTGCCAGCAGTTACCAAACACGATTTGGTAATCAGCCCCAGCATTTT.

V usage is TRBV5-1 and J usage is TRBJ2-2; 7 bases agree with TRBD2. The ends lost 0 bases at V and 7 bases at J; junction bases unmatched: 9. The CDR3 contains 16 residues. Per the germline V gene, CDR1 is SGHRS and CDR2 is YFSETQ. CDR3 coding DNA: TGCGCCAGCAGCTTGGCTCTAGCGGAAGGGGACGGGGAGCTGTTTTTT. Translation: CASSLALAEGDGELFF.

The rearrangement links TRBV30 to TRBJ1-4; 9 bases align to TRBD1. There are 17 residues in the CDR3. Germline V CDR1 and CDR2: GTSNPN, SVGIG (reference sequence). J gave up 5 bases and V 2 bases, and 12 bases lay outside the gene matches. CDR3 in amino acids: CAWSPPRGTGMNEKLFF. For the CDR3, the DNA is TGTGCCTGGAGTCCGCCCAGGGGGACAGGGATGAATGAAAAACTGTTTTTT.

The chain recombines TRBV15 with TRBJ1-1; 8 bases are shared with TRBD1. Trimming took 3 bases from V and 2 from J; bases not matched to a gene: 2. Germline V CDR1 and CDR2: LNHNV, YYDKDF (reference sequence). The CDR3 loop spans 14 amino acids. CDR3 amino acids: CATSRDRANTEAFF. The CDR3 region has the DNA TGTGCCACCAGCAGGGACAGGGCTAACACTGAAGCTTTCTTT.

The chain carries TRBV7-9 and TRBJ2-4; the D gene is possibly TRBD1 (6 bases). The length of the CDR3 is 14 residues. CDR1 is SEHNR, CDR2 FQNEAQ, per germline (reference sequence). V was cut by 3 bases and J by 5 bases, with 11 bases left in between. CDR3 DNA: TGTGCCAGCAGCTTTTGGGACACCGAAAACATTCAGTACTTC. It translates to CASSFWDTENIQYF.

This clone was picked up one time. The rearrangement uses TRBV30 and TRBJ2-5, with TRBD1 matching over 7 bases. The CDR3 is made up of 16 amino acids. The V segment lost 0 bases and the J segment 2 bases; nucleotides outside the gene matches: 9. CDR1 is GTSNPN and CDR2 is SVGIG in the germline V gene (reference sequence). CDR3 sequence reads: CAWSVGISGGQETQYF. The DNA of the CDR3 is TGTGCCTGGAGTGTTGGGATATCAGGGGGTCAAGAGACCCAGTACTTC.

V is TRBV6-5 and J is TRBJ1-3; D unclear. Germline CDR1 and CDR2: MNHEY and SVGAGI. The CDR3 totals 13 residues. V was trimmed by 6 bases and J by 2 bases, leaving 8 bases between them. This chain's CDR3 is CASSPHTGNTIYF. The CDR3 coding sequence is TGTGCCAGCAGCCCACATACTGGAAACACCATATATTTT.